Following are 13 T cell receptor beta chains from one sample sequenced in a study of beta chain features in type 1 diabetes. Regarding the study as a whole: Moderate but significant shortening of TCRB CDR3s was recorded in all four CD4+ subsets from Type 1 diabetes patients.

Their antigen targets remain unknown. The study reverse transcribed the entire isolated RNA, so it sequenced expressed TCRB transcripts. Clones were read by immunoSEQ multiplex PCR, and TCRdb kept only the in-frame ones, dropping some. Of 40,000 to 55,000 clones detected, around 45% appear once; the ten largest clones hold less than 0.15%. Sequenced input: stem cell memory CD4+ T cells from blood. These receptor sequences come from a man aged 25-45 years with type 1 diabetes.

The gene calls are TRBV15 and TRBJ1-5; no reliable D call. Germline assignment: CDR1 LNHNV and CDR2 YYDKDF (reference sequence). Trimming took 1 base from V and 3 from J, leaving 7 bases between them. The CDR3 runs to 14 residues. DNA for the CDR3: TGTGCCACCAGCAGAGGAGACACCAATCAGCCCCAGCATTTT. Residues: CATSRGDTNQPQHF.

The chain links TRBV28 to TRBJ2-1, with D tentatively TRBD2 (7 bases). CDR1 and CDR2 (germline): MDHEN, SYDVKM. The CDR3 extends over 16 amino acids. The V end was cut by 4 bases, the J end by 4 bases, with 17 bases between. The CDR3 coding sequence is TGTGCCAGCAGTTCCTCCGGGGGGCGGGGGTACAATGAGCAGTTCTTC. It specifies CASSSSGGRGYNEQFF.

The V gene is TRBV5-1, the J gene TRBJ1-5, with 10 nucleotides matching TRBD1. The germline V gene has CDR1 SGHRS and CDR2 YFSETQ. This CDR3 has 13 residues. V shed 5 bases, J shed 9 bases, and the junction held 5 bases outside the gene matches. The CDR3 loop reads CASRIRDRGPQHF. CDR3 nucleotides: TGCGCCAGCAGGATCCGGGACAGGGGGCCCCAGCATTTT.

The chain recombines TRBV15 with TRBJ2-7, with TRBD2 matching over 7 bases. CDR1 LNHNV and CDR2 YYDKDF come from the germline V gene (reference sequence). The CDR3 totals 16 residues. V shed 0 bases and J 0 bases; nucleotides not matched to a gene: 5. The CDR3 protein is CATSRDWGGVSYEQYF. CDR3 nucleotides: TGTGCCACCAGCAGAGATTGGGGGGGGGTCTCCTACGAGCAGTACTTC.

This sequence joins TRBV9 and TRBJ2-1; 8 nucleotides agree with TRBD2. The CDR3 extends over 14 amino acids. In germline, CDR1 is SGDLS, CDR2 YYNGEE. J lost 9 bases, V lost 0 bases, and 5 bases had no gene match. CDR3 sequence reads: CASSVGGRTAEQFF. CDR3 nucleotides: TGTGCCAGCAGCGTAGGCGGGAGGACGGCTGAGCAGTTCTTC.

This clone was picked up a small number of times. The chain employs TRBV6-5 and TRBJ1-2, with 7 bases fitting TRBD1. With V trimmed by 6 bases and J by 2 bases, 0 bases remained unmatched. The CDR3 sequence is 12 residues long. Germline V gives CDR1 MNHEY, CDR2 SVGAGI. CDR3 sequence reads: CASRDRNYGYTF. CDR3 coding DNA: TGTGCCAGCAGGGACAGGAACTATGGCTACACCTTC.

This rearrangement joins TRBV19 to TRBJ2-1; TRBD2 is a possible D gene (5 bases). CDR3 length: 13 amino acids. Trimming cost V 3 bases and J 15 bases, with 18 bases left between them. The germline V gene has CDR1 LNHDA and CDR2 SQIVND (reference sequence). This CDR3 is CASSISSSISRFF. In DNA, the CDR3 is TGTGCCAGTAGTATTTCGTCTAGCATTTCACGGTTCTTC. The full variable domain, its missing parts supplied by reference TRBV19 and TRBJ2-1, is DGGITQSPKYLFRKEGQNVTLSCEQNLNHDAMYWYRQDPGQGLRLIYYSQIVNDFQKGDIAEGYSVSREKKESFPLTVTSAQKNPTAFYLCASSISSSISRFFGPGTRLTVL.

The genes are TRBV28 and TRBJ1-2; 9 bases line up with TRBD1. The ends lost 8 bases at V and 7 bases at J; junction bases unmatched: 14. CDR1 is MDHEN and CDR2 is SYDVKM in the germline V gene. CDR3 length equals 15 residues. The CDR3 nucleotides are TGTGCCAGCTTTACACCGGGACAGGGAGAGACTGGCTACACCTTC. Protein: CASFTPGQGETGYTF.

This clone was observed a single time. V and J are TRBV6-5 and TRBJ2-7; TRBD2 might be the D (6 bases). V was clipped by 2 bases and J by 3 bases, with 14 bases between them. CDR3 length: 15 amino acids. The germline V gene has CDR1 MNHEY and CDR2 SVGAGI. CDR3 amino acids: CASSYEAAGSYEQYF. Written as DNA, the CDR3 is TGTGCCAGCAGTTACGAAGCGGCGGGGAGCTACGAGCAGTACTTC.

This clone was counted a single time. The rearrangement uses TRBV18 and TRBJ2-7; possible D gene TRBD2, 6 bases. Trimming took 3 bases from V and 0 from J, leaving 18 bases between them. Per germline, CDR1 KGHSH and CDR2 LQKENI. CDR3 length: 17 amino acids. CDR3 coding DNA: TGTGCCAGCTCACCGACCGGGGGACCACCTTTCTCCTACGAGCAGTACTTC. This gives the protein CASSPTGGPPFSYEQYF.

The rearrangement links TRBV19 to TRBJ1-5, with 8 bases identical to TRBD1. This CDR3 has 15 amino acids. Germline CDR1 reads LNHDA; CDR2 reads SQIVND (reference sequence). With 5 bases clipped from V and 3 bases from J, the junction kept 6 bases outside the gene matches. As DNA, the CDR3 is TGTGCCAGTAGTCTCGGACAGGGTCTCAATCAGCCCCAGCATTTT. Its translation is CASSLGQGLNQPQHF.

DNA of the CDR3: TGTGCCAGCAGGATCGGAGGAGGGTTGAACACTGAAGCTTTCTTT. Protein product: CASRIGGGLNTEAFF. The chain links TRBV25-1 to TRBJ1-1, with D unclear. The CDR3 spans 15 residues. V was cut by 6 bases and J by 0 bases, with 14 bases left in between. In germline, CDR1 is MGHDK, CDR2 SYGVNS.

The chain uses TRBV18 and TRBJ2-1; D is unclear. The CDR3 contains 15 residues. The V end lost 6 bases, the J end lost 0 bases, and 12 bases lay between the germline ends. Germline V gene sequence: CDR1 KGHSH, CDR2 LQKENI. CDR3 nucleotides: TGTGCCAGCTCCCCCACAGCCTCCTCCTACAATGAGCAGTTCTTC. As protein: CASSPTASSYNEQFF.